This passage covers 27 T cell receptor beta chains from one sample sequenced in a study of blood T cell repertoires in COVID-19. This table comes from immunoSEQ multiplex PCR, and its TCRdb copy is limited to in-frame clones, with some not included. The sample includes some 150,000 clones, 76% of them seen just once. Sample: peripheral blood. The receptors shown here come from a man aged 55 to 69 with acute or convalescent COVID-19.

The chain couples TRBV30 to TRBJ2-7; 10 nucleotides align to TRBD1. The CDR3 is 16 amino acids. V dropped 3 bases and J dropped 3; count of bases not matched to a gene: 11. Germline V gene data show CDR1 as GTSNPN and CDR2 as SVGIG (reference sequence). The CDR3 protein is CAWSAPGQGSFYEQYF. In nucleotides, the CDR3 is TGTGCCTGGAGCGCTCCGGGACAGGGGTCTTTCTACGAGCAGTACTTC.

In nucleotides, the CDR3 is TGTGCCAGCTCACCAAGGCTAGCGGAAGGCACAGATACGCAGTATTTT. Residues: CASSPRLAEGTDTQYF. The chain recombines TRBV18 with TRBJ2-3, with 7 bases fitting TRBD2. Germline V gives CDR1 KGHSH, CDR2 LQKENI. Unmatched junction bases numbered 6, after V lost 2 bases and J lost 1 base. The CDR3 contains 16 residues. Full variable domain (missing parts from reference TRBV18 and TRBJ2-3): NAGVMQNPRHLVRRRGQEARLRCSPMKGHSHVYWYRQLPEEGLKFMVYLQKENIIDESGMPKERFSAEFPKEGPSILRIQQVVRGDSAAYFCASSPRLAEGTDTQYFGPGTRLTVL.

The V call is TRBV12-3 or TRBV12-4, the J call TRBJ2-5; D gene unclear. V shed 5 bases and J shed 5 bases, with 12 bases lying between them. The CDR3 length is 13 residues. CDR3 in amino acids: CASSPAGEETQYF. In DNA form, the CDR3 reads TGTGCCAGCAGTCCTGCTGGAGAGGAGACCCAGTACTTC.

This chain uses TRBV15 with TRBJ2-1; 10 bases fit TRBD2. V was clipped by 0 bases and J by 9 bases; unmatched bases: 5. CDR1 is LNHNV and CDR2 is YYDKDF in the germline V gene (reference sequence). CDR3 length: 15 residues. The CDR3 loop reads CATSRDGLAGVEQFF. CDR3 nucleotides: TGTGCCACCAGCAGAGATGGCCTAGCGGGAGTTGAGCAGTTCTTC.

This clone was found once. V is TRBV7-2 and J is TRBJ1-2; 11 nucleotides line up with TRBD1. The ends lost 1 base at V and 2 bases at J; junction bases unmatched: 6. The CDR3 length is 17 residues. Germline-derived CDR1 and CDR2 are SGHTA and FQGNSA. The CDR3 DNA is TGTGCCAGCAGCTTAGTAGGCGGGACAGGGGGGAACTATGGCTACACCTTC. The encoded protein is CASSLVGGTGGNYGYTF.

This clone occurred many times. CDR3 sequence reads: CASSPKRDSSYEQYF. DNA of the CDR3: TGTGCCAGCAGTCCCAAACGGGACAGCTCCTACGAGCAGTACTTC. The V and J genes are TRBV28 and TRBJ2-7; 7 positions agree with TRBD1. CDR3 length: 15 residues. In germline, CDR1 is MDHEN, CDR2 SYDVKM. V lost 5 bases and J lost 0; bases outside the gene matches: 7.

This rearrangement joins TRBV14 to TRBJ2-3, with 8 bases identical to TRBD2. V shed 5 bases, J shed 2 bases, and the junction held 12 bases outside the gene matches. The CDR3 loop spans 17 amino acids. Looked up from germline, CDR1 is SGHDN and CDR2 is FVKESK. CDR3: CASSLRTSTLSTDTQYF. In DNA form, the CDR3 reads TGTGCCAGCAGCTTGCGGACTAGCACGCTTTCCACAGATACGCAGTATTTT.

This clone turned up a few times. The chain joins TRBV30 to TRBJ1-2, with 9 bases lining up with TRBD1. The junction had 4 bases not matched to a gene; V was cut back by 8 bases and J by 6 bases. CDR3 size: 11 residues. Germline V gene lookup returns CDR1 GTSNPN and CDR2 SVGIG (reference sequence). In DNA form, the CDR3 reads TGTGCCCAGGGACAGGGAAATGGCTACACCTTC. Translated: CAQGQGNGYTF. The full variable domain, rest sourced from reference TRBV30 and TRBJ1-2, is SQTIHQWPATLVQPVGSPLSLECTVEGTSNPNLYWYRQAAGRGLQLLFYSVGIGQISSEVPQNLSASRPQDRQFILSSKKLLLSDSGFYLCAQGQGNGYTFGSGTRLTVV.

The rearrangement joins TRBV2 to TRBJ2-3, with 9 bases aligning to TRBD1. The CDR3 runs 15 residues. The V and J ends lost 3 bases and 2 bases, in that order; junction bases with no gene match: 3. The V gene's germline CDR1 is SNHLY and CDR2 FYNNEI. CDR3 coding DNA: TGTGCCAGCAGTGACAACAGGGGGCCCACAGATACGCAGTATTTT. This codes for CASSDNRGPTDTQYF.

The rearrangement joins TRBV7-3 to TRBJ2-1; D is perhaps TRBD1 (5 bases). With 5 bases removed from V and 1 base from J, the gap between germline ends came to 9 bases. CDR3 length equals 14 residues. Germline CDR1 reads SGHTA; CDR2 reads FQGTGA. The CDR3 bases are TGTGCCAGCAGCCTAGGACATTCCTACAATGAGCAGTTCTTC. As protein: CASSLGHSYNEQFF.

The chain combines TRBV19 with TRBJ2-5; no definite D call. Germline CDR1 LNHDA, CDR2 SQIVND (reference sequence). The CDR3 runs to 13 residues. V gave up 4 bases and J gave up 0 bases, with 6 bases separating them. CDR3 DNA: TGTGCCAGTAGTACGTTGTACCAAGAGACCCAGTACTTC. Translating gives CASSTLYQETQYF.

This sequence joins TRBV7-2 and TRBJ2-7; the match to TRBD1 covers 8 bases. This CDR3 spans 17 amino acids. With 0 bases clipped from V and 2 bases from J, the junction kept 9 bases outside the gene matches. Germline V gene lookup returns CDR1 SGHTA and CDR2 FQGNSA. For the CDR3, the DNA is TGTGCCAGCAGCTTAGCGTTTAGGACAGGGAGAGCCTACGAGCAGTACTTC. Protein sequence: CASSLAFRTGRAYEQYF.

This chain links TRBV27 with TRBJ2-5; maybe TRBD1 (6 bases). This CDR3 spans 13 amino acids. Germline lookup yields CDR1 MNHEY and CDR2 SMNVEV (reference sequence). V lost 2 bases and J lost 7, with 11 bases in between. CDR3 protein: CASSLDRGGTQYF. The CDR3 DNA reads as TGTGCCAGCAGTTTAGACAGAGGGGGGACCCAGTACTTC.

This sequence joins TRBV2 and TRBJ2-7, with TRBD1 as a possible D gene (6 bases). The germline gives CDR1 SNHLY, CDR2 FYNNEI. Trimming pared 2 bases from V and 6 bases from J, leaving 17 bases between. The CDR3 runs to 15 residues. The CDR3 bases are TGTGCCAGCAGTGAATCAATTCTGACAGGTTCCGAGCAGTACTTC. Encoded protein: CASSESILTGSEQYF.

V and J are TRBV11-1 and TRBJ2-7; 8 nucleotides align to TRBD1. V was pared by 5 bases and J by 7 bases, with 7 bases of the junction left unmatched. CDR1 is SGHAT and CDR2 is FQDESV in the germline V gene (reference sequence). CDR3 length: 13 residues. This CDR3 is CASSTRQGWEQYF. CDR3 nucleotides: TGTGCCAGCAGCACTCGACAGGGGTGGGAGCAGTACTTC.

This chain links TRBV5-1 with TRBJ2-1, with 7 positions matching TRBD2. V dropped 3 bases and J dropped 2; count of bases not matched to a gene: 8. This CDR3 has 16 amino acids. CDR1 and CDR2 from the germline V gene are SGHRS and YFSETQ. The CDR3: CASSSFPSGTYNEQFF. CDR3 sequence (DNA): TGCGCCAGCAGCTCCTTCCCTAGCGGAACCTACAATGAGCAGTTCTTC.

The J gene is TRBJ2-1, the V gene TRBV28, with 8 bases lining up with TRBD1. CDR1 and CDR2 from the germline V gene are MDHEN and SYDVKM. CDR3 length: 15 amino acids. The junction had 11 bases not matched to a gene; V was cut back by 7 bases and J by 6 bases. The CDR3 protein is CASMPAGTGVNEQFF. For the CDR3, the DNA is TGTGCCAGCATGCCCGCAGGGACAGGAGTCAATGAGCAGTTCTTC.

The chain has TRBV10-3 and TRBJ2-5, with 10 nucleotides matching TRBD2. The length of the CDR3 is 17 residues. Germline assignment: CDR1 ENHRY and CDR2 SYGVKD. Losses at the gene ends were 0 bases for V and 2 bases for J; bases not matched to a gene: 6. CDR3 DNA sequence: TGTGCCATCAGTGAGTCGACGGTAGCGGGAGGACAAGAGACCCAGTACTTC. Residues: CAISESTVAGGQETQYF.

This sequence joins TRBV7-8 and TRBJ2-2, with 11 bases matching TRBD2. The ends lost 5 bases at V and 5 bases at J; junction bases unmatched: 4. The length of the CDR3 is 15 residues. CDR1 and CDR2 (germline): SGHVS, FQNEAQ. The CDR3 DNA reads TGTGCCAGCAGCCGCGGGACTAGCGGTACCGGGGAGCTGTTTTTT. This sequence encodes CASSRGTSGTGELFF.

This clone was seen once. The CDR3 DNA sequence: TGTGCCAGCAGCTCCTCGACAGCGTTCAATCAGCCCCAGCATTTT. Translated: CASSSSTAFNQPQHF. V gene TRBV11-2 combines with J gene TRBJ1-5, with D maybe TRBD1 (5 bases). Deletions cut 4 bases from V and 3 bases from J, with 13 bases between. Germline CDR1 reads SGHAT; CDR2 reads FQNNGV. The CDR3 spans 15 residues.

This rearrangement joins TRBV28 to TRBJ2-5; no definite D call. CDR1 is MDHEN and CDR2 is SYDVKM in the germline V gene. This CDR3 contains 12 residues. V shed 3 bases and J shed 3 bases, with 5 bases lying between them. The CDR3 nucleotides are TGTGCCAGCAGTTTCCAGGAAGAGACCCAGTACTTC. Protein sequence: CASSFQEETQYF.

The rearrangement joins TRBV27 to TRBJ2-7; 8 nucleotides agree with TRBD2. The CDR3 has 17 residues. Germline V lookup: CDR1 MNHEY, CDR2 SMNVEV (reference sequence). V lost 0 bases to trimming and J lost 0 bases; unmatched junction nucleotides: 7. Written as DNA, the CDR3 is TGTGCCAGCAGTTTATCCCATAGAAGCGGGAGCTCCTACGAGCAGTACTTC. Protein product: CASSLSHRSGSSYEQYF.

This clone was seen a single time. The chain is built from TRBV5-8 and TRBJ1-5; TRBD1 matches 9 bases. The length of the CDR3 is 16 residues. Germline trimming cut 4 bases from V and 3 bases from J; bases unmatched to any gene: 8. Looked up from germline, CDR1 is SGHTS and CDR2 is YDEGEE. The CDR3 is CASSPGWTGANQPQHF. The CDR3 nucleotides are TGTGCCAGCAGCCCCGGTTGGACAGGGGCCAATCAGCCCCAGCATTTT.

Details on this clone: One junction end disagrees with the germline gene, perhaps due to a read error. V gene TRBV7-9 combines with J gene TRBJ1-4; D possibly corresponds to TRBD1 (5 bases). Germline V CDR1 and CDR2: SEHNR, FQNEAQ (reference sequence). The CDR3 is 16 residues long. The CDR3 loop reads CASSLVDIATNEKLFF. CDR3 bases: TGTGCCAGCAGTTTAGTGGACATTGCAACTAATGAAAAACTGTTTTTT.

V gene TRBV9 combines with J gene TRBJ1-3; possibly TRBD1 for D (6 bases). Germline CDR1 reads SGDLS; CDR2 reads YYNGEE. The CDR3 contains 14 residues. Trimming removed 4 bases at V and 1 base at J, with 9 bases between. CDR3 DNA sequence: TGTGCCAGCAGCTCACAGGGATCTGGAAACACCATATATTTT. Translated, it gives CASSSQGSGNTIYF.

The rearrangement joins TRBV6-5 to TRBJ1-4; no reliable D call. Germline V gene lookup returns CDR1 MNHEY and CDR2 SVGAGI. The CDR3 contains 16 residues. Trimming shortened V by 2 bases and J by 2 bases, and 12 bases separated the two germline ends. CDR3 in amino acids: CASSYSFYRTNEKLFF. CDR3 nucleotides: TGTGCCAGCAGTTACAGTTTCTACCGGACTAATGAAAAACTGTTTTTT.

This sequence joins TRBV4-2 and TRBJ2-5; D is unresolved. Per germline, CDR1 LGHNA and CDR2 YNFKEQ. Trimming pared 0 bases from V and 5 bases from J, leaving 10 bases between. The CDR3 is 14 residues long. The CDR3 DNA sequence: TGTGCCAGCAGCCAAGAATTACGGTCGGAGACCCAGTACTTC. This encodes CASSQELRSETQYF.